This T cell receptor (beta chain) derives from a study of T cell repertoires in cytomegalovirus infection. Across the study: Both CMV infection and a matching HLA type were indicated by public TCR beta signatures.

Study-level points and caveats: The study identified carriers of CMV plus the relevant HLA from cumulative public TCR beta family frequency. Dominating the ex vivo response were TCR beta clonotypes that were CMV-specific and HLA-C-restricted.

TCRdb reprocessed the reads with MiXCR, giving one entry per CDR3 protein. The sample comprises about 140,000 distinct CDR3 sequences, about 6.1% of which are singletons, and about a sixth rests with the top ten. This clonotype was recorded many times. Its antigen is as yet unknown. This CDR3 has 12 amino acids. In germline, CDR1 is KGHSH, CDR2 LQKENI. V was pared by 3 bases and J by 5 bases, with 8 bases between. Input material: PBMCs. This receptor was obtained from a human donor in good health (CMV status not recorded). Some clones in this sample may be carry-over from other donors' samples. The chain is built from TRBV18 and TRBJ2-7; D is unclear. The CDR3 bases are TGTGCCAGCTCACCCCTGTCCCACGAGCAGTACTTC. It specifies CASSPLSHEQYF.